Listed below are T cell receptor beta chains from one sample, sequenced in a study of blood T cell repertoires in COVID-19. TCRdb's copy holds only in-frame clones and misses some; the assay was immunoSEQ multiplex PCR. This table has approximately 130,000 clones, approximately 80% appearing once. Specimen: peripheral blood. The source is a human donor in a cohort sampled during active COVID-19. Each CDR3 is given with its conserved first and last residue. D genes are given only for firm matches. Clone size, where shown, is once, few, many, or a class for clones that have expanded.

once	TRBJ2-3	TRBV14	-	TGTGCCAGCAGCCATTCTTGGGCCGATACGCAGTATTTT	CASSHSWADTQYF
few	TRBJ2-4	TRBV5-4	TRBD2	TGTGCCAGCAGCGCGGGAGATTCCAAAAACATTCAGTACTTC	CASSAGDSKNIQYF
-	TRBJ2-1	TRBV4-1	-	TGCGCCAGCAGCCAAGAGGGGGGACAGATCTTTTACAATGAGCAGTTCTTC	CASSQEGGQIFYNEQFF
-	TRBJ1-1	TRBV3-1/TRBV3-2	-	TGTGCCAGCAGCCCTTTAGGAGGGAGGGAATGGACTGAAGCTTTCTTT	CASSPLGGREWTEAFF
-	TRBJ1-5	TRBV5-6	-	TGTGCCAGCAGCCCCGGACTCTATCAGCCCCAGCATTTT	CASSPGLYQPQHF
-	TRBJ2-3	TRBV10-3	TRBD2	TGTGCCATCGAAGCTAGCGGGAGGAGCGATACGCAGTATTTT	CAIEASGRSDTQYF
-	TRBJ2-4	TRBV2	-	TGTGCCAGCGCGTGGGCCCCCAAAAACATTCAGTACTTC	CASAWAPKNIQYF
once	TRBJ2-1	TRBV6-1	TRBD2	TGTGCCAGCAGTGATCCCCTGAGACTAGCGGGGGGTTCGAGAAATGAGCAGTTCTTC	CASSDPLRLAGGSRNEQFF
few	TRBJ1-5	TRBV5-4	TRBD1	TGTGCCAGCAGCCGACAGGGTTATCAGCCCCAGCATTTT	CASSRQGYQPQHF
-	TRBJ2-5	TRBV5-6	-	TGTGCCAGCAGCTTGGCTGGACTCACGTACCAAGAGACCCAGTACTTC	CASSLAGLTYQETQYF
few	TRBJ1-2	TRBV4-2	TRBD1	TGTGCCAGCAGCCAGGGAAAACAGGGGTACTATGGCTACACCTTC	CASSQGKQGYYGYTF
-	TRBJ2-1	TRBV28	TRBD1	TGTGCCAGCAGTTTAGGGACAGGGGGCTTGAATGAGCAGTTCTTC	CASSLGTGGLNEQFF
-	TRBJ2-7	TRBV5-5	-	TGTGCCAGCAGCTTGTGGGCAGGGGTTGCCTACGAGCAGTACTTC	CASSLWAGVAYEQYF
-	TRBJ2-3	TRBV15	-	TGTGCCACCAGCAGGGGCCGGGGAAGGCTAGTCACAGATACGCAGTATTTT	CATSRGRGRLVTDTQYF
-	TRBJ1-2	TRBV7-3	TRBD1	TGTGCCAGCAGCCCTCGGACAGGGCCGGGGTATGGCTACACCTTC	CASSPRTGPGYGYTF
-	TRBJ1-5	TRBV6-6	-	TGTGCCAGCAGCCTAGCGAGCAACAGCCAGCCCCAGCATTTT	CASSLASNSQPQHF
-	TRBJ1-5	TRBV19	-	TGTGCCAGTAGTCGGGGGACGGCGAGCAATCAGCCCCAGCATTTT	CASSRGTASNQPQHF
once	TRBJ1-1	TRBV7-3	TRBD1	TGTGCCAGCAAGAGACAGGGAGGGAACACTGAAGCTTTCTTT	CASKRQGGNTEAFF
few	TRBJ2-7	TRBV3-1/TRBV3-2	TRBD2	TGTGCCCCTAGGGCCGGGAGGCACTACGAGCAGTACTTC	CAPRAGRHYEQYF
few	TRBJ2-5	TRBV29-1	TRBD1	TGCAGCGTTGAAGGATACAGGGGCCTGGAGACCCAGTACTTC	CSVEGYRGLETQYF
-	TRBJ2-4	TRBV7-2	-	TGTGCCAGCAGCTTAGTCGTCGGCGGGAAAAACATTCAGTACTTC	CASSLVVGGKNIQYF
-	TRBJ2-1	TRBV10-3	TRBD2	TGTGCCATCAGTGAGACTAGCGGGGGGAACAATGAGCAGTTCTTC	CAISETSGGNNEQFF
-	TRBJ2-5	TRBV7-2	-	TGTGCCAGCAGCTTAGACCGGGCGGGGCGGGAGACCCAGTACTTC	CASSLDRAGRETQYF
-	TRBJ1-1	TRBV4-1	-	TGCGCCAGCAGCCCTCAGGCCCTACTGGAAGCTTTCTTT	CASSPQALLEAFF
-	TRBJ1-2	TRBV7-3	TRBD1	TGTGCCAGCAGCTTGGACAGGGGGCTTGGCTACACCTTC	CASSLDRGLGYTF
-	TRBJ1-2	TRBV5-6	-	TGTGCCAGCCAAAACTCTCGTAGCGGCTACACCTTC	CASQNSRSGYTF
-	TRBJ1-2	TRBV2	-	TGTGCCAGCAGTGAAGGGCAGGGGCCCGGAAGGAACTATGGCTACACCTTC	CASSEGQGPGRNYGYTF
-	TRBJ2-3	TRBV2	TRBD2	TGTGCCAGCAGTGAACTAGCGGGGGGGCCCTCAGATACGCAGTATTTT	CASSELAGGPSDTQYF